This T cell receptor beta chain was identified in a study of shared clonotypes between healthy human individuals. Study-level points and caveats: Represented genetic and exposure-history diversity was restricted by having few donors.

This clone was observed once. Its target is unknown. Data came from immunoSEQ multiplex PCR; TCRdb stores just in-frame clones and leaves some out. Here the sample spans around 1,000,000 clones, approximately 80% being singletons. Germline V CDR1 and CDR2: MDHEN, SYDVKM. Trimming removed 3 bases at V and 2 bases at J, with 13 bases between. The CDR3 length is 15 residues. Sequencing was carried out using memory CD4+ T cells from PBMCs. Subset: CD45RA-negative fraction. This receptor was obtained from a man between 18 and 35 years old in good health. Some clones in this sample may be carry-over from other donors' samples. J is TRBJ1-1 and V is TRBV28; unclear D gene. The CDR3: CASSLILQVNTEAFF. CDR3 bases: TGTGCCAGCAGTTTGATCCTCCAAGTAAACACTGAAGCTTTCTTT.